This T cell receptor beta chain was captured in a study of graft-versus-host responses after intestinal transplantation (dated by TCRdb to about 2021). Looking at the study overall: Multivisceral, liver-intestinal, or isolated intestinal transplants were received by the recipients. Graft-versus-host and host-versus-graft alloreactive T cell clones were tracked in the graft, circulation and bone marrow after intestinal transplantation using bulk TCR-beta CDR3 sequencing. Every recipient was given anti-thymocyte globulin induction, then maintenance tacrolimus and steroids for about three years. A cohort of 24 intestinal transplant recipients, including one retransplant, was enrolled, and a few patients lacking pretransplant specimens were excluded. Rather than going through the commercial service, samples from three later patients were sequenced in-house on an Illumina MiSeq and processed with MiXCR. A peak of at least 4% donor T cells among recipient peripheral blood mononuclear cells was the definition used for donor T cell macrochimerism. Alloreactive clones were identified by sequencing pre-transplant mixed lymphocyte reaction products and comparing these products with unstimulated pre-transplant donor and recipient T cells.

Study-level results and caveats: Early after transplant, peak levels of circulating GvH clones were associated with declines in HvG clones. GvH clones were found in recipient bone marrow, and some of the GvH clones appeared earlier in ileal mucosa or blood, which is consistent with an intestinal mucosal origin. The relatively low number and heterogeneity of intestinal transplant patients limited the conclusions. In the allografts of patients with donor T cell macrochimerism, GvH to HvG T cell clonal ratios were high.

The junction carries 16 bases between V and J, which are trimmed by 6 bases and 10 bases respectively. CDR1 and CDR2 are read off the germline V gene (reference sequence) as LNHDA and SQIVND. Reading from cysteine to phenylalanine, the CDR3 counts 14 amino acids. Only the CDR3 region is kept as DNA, spanning 42 bases read in frame from base 1. Libraries were constructed by the immunoSEQ multiplex PCR assay. In most patients, genomic DNA was isolated using the Qiagen DNeasy Blood and Tissue Kit and sent frozen to Adaptive Biotechnologies for TCR sequencing. For most patients, high-throughput TCR-beta CDR3 sequencing of genomic DNA was performed by Adaptive Biotechnologies. In the authors' own workflow: TCR sequencing data for roughly 17 patients were retrieved from Adaptive's ImmunoSEQ software; a few other patients were processed with MiXCR and VDJtools. CD4 versus CD8 sorting errors were corrected by removing sequences found in both subsets at a frequency ratio below 5:1. CDR3 nucleotide sequences shared between donor and recipient were removed because their origin could not be assigned. At least 2-fold expansion over unstimulated cells and a minimum CFSE-low frequency of 0.002% (template counts) or 0.001% (read counts) were required for clones to be classified as alloreactive. Clones were considered mappable if detected in sequenced pre-transplant spleen, lymph node, or MLR CFSE-low populations of the donor or recipient. The cumulative frequency of alloreactive clones was calculated as a percentage of all sequences, weighted by copy number. This is the immuneACCESS table as TCRdb keeps it, with only in-frame sequences that have V and J called. A part of the clones is gone; compared with another copy, unresolved V genes explain less than half, and the rest is unexplained. The V and J calls and the clone size are those of that table, but D and trimming were determined from the DNA. The sample table records about 71,000 clones; 80% to 95% of these occur just once. The top ten clones comprise about 1.3% of the sample.

Regarding this clone: The specificity of this receptor is unknown. Nothing much larger sits one base from this clone, and base qualities are not available.

The meaning of the sample's time point label: cells obtained before transplantation from donor or recipient. CD3+CD4+ and CD3+CD8+ populations were FACS-sorted from unstimulated pre-transplant donor and recipient cells taken from spleen or lymph nodes. This chain joins TRBV19 to TRBJ1-6, with a weak D call of TRBD1 (5 bases match). Sequences were derived from unstimulated CD8+ T cells sorted from spleen or lymph node cells, sampled before intestinal transplant. The TCR sequence derives from a human donor who received an intestinal transplant. CDR3 region: CASRPAGSLSPLHF. The sequence in DNA is TGTGCCAGTAGACCCGCAGGGTCTCTGTCACCCCTCCACTTT.